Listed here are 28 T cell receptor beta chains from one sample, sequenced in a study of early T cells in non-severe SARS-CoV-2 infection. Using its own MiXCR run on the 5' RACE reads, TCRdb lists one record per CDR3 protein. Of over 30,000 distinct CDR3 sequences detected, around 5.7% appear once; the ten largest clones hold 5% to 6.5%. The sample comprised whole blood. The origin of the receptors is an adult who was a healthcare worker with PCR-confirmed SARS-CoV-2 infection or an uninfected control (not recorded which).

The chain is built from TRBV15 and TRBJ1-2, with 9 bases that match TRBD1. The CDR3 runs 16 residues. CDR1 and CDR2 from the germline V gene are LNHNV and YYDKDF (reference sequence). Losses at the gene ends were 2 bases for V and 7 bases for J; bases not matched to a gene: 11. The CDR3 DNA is TGTGCCACCAGCAGACCGAGACAGGGGGGCACCTTTGGCTACACCTTC. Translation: CATSRPRQGGTFGYTF.

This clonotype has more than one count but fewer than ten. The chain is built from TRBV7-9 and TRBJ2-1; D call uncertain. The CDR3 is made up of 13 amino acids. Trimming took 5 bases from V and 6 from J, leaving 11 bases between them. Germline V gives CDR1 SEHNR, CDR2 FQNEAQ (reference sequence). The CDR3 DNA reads TGTGCCAGCAGCCCACCTCGTCTCAATGAGCAGTTCTTC. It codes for CASSPPRLNEQFF.

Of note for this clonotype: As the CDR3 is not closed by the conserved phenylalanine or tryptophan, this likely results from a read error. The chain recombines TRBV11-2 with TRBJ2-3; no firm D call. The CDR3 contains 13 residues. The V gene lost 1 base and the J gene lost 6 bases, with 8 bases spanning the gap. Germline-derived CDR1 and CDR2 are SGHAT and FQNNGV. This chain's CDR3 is CASSLVRLDTQYI. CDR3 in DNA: TGTGCCAGCAGCTTAGTGAGGCTGGATACGCAGTATATT.

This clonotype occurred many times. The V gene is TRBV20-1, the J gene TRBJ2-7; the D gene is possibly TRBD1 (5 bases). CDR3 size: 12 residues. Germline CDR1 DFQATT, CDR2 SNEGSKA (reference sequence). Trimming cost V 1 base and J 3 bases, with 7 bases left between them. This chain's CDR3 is CSARGGGYEQYF. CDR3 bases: TGCAGTGCTAGAGGGGGCGGCTACGAGCAGTACTTC.

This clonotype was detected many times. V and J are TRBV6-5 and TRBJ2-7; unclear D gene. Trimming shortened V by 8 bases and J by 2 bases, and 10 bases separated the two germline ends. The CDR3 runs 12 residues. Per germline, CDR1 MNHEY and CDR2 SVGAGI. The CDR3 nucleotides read TGTGCCAGCTGGAACACCCCCTACGAGCAGTACTTC. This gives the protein CASWNTPYEQYF.

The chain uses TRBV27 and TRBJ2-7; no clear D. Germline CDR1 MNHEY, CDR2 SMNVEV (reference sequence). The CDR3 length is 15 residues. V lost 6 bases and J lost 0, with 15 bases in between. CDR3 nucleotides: TGTGCCAGCAGCTCAGACATCGGGTCCTCCTACGAGCAGTACTTC. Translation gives CASSSDIGSSYEQYF.

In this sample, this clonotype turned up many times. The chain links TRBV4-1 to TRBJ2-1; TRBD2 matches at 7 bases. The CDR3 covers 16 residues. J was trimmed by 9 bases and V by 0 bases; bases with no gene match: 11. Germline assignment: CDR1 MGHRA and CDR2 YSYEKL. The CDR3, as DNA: TGCGCCAGCAGCCAAGATGTGGGGGAGGGCCACACTGAGCAGTTCTTC. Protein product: CASSQDVGEGHTEQFF.

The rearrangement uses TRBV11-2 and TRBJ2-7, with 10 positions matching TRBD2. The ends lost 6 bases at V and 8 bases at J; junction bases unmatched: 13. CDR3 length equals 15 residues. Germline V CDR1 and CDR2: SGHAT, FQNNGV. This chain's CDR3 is CASSLTGTSVVKQYV. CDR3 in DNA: TGTGCCAGCAGTTTAACCGGGACTAGCGTGGTCAAGCAGTACGTC.

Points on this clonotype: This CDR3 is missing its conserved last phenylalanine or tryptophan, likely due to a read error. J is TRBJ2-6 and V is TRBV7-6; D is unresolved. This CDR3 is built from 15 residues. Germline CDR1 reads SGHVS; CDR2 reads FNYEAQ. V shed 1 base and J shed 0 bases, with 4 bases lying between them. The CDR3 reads CASSLGDSGANVLTY. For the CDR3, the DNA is TGTGCCAGCAGCTTAGGAGACTCTGGGGCCAACGTCCTGACTTAC.

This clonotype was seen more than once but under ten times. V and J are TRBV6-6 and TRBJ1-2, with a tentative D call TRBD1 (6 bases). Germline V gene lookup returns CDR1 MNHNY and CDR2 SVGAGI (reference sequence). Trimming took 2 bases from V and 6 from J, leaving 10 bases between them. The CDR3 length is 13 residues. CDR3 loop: CASSYEGGNGYTF. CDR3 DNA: TGTGCCAGCAGTTACGAAGGGGGTAATGGCTACACCTTC.

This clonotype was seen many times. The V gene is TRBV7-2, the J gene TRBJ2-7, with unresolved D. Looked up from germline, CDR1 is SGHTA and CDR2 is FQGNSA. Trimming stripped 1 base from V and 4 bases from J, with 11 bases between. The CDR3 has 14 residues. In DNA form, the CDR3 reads TGTGCCAGCAGCTTAGGCCATACCGCTTACGAGCAGTACGTC. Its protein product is CASSLGHTAYEQYV.

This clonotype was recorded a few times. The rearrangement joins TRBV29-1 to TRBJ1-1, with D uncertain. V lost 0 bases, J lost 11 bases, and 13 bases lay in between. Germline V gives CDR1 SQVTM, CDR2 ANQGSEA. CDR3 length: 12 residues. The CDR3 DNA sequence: TGCAGCGTTGAAGATGGCGGGCCCAATGCTTTCTTT. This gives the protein CSVEDGGPNAFF.

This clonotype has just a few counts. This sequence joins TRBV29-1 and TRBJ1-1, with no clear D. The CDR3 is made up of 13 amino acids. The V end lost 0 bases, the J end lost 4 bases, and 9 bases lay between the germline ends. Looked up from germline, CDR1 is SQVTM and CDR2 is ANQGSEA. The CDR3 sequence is CSVEDRRGTEAFF. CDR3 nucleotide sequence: TGCAGCGTTGAAGACAGGCGGGGCACTGAAGCTTTCTTT.

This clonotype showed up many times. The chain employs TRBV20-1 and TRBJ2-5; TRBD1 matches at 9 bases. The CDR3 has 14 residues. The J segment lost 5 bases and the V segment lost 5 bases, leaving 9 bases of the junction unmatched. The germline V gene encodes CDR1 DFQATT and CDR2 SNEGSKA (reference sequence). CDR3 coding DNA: TGCAGTGCTGCCCGGACAGGGACAGGGGAGACCCAGTACTTC. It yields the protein CSAARTGTGETQYF.

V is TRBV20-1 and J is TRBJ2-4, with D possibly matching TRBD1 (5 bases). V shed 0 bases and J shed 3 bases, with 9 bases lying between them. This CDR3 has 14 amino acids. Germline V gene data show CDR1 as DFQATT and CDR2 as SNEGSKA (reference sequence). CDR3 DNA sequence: TGCAGTGCTAGAGATCGCAGGGTCAAAAACATTCAGTACTTC. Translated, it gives CSARDRRVKNIQYF.

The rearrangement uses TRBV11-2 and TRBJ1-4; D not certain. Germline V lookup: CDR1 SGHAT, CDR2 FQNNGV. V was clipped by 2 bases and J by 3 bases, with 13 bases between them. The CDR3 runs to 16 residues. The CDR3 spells CASSLPYVGSNEKLFF. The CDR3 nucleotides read TGTGCCAGCAGCTTACCTTATGTGGGGTCTAATGAAAAACTGTTTTTT.

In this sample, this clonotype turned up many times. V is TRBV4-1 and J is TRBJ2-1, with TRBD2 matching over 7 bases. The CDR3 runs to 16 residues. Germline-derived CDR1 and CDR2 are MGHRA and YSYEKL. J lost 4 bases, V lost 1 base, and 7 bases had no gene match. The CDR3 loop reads CASSQAGGSAYNEQFF. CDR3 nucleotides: TGCGCCAGCAGCCAAGCGGGCGGGAGTGCTTACAATGAGCAGTTCTTC.

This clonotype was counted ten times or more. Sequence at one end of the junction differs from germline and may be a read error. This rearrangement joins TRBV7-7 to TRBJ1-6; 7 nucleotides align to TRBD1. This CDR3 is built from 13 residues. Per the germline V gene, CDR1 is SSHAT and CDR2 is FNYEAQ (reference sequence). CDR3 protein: CASSFDRVSPLHF. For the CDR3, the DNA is TGTGCTAGCAGCTTCGACAGGGTCTCACCCCTCCACTTT.

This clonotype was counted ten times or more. In DNA form, the CDR3 reads TGTGCCAGTCGGATCAGCGGGAGGGAGGGAGAGACCCAGTACTTC. Translated: CASRISGREGETQYF. The chain recombines TRBV6-1 with TRBJ2-5; 10 nucleotides agree with TRBD2. V shed 9 bases and J 4 bases; nucleotides not matched to a gene: 11. This CDR3 contains 15 residues. The germline CDR1 and CDR2 sequences are MNHNS and SASEGT.

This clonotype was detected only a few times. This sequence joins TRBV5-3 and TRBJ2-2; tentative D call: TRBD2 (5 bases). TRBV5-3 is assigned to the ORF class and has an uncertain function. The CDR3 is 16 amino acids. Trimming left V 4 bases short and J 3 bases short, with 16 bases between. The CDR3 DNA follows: TGTGCCAGAAGCCCCCGGGTTGCGGAGGACACCGGGGAGCTGTTTTTT. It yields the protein CARSPRVAEDTGELFF.

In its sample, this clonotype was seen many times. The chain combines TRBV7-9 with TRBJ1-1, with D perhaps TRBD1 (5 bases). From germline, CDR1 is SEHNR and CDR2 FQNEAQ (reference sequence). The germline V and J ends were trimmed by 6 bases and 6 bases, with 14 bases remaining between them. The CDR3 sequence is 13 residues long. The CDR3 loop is CASSSGGRPEAFF. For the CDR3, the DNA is TGTGCCAGCAGTTCCGGGGGACGACCTGAAGCTTTCTTT.

CDR3 protein: CASSLRGERNTEAFF. The CDR3 DNA sequence: TGTGCCAGCAGTTTAAGAGGGGAAAGGAACACTGAAGCTTTCTTT. The J gene is TRBJ1-1, the V gene TRBV28, with a possible D match to TRBD1 (5 bases). CDR1 MDHEN and CDR2 SYDVKM come from the germline V gene. Trimming took 2 bases from V and 1 from J, leaving 11 bases between them. The CDR3 covers 15 residues.

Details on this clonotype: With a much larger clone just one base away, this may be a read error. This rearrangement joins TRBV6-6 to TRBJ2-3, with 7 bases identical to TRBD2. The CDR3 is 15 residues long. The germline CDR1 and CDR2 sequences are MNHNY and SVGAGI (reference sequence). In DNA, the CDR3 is TGTACCAGCAGTTACGACGGGAGGAGGACAGATACGCAGTATTTT. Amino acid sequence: CTSSYDGRRTDTQYF.

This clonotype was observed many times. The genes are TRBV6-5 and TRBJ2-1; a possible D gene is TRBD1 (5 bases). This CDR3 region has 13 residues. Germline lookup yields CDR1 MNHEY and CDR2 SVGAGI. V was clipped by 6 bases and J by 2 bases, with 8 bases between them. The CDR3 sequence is CASRTTAYNEQFF. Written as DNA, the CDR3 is TGTGCCAGCAGGACGACAGCCTACAATGAGCAGTTCTTC.

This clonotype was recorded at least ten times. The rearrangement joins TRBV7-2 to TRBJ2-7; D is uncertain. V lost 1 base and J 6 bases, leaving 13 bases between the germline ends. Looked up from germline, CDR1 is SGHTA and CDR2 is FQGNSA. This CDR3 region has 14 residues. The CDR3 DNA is TGTGCCAGCAGCTTAGAAAGCTCTAGATCCGAGCAGTACTTC. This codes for CASSLESSRSEQYF.

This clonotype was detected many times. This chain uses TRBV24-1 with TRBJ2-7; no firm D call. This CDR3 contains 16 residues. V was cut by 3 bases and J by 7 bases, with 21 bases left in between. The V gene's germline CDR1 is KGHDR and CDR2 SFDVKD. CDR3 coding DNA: TGTGCCACCAGTGATCGTTACACGGACCGGTTTGAGGAGCAGTACTTC. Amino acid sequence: CATSDRYTDRFEEQYF.

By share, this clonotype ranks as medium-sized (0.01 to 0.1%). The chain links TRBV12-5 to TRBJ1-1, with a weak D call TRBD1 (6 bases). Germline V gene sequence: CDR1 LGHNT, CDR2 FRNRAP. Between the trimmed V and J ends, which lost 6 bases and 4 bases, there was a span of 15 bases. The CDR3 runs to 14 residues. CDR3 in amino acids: CASGNRELGTEAFF. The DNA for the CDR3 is TGTGCTAGTGGCAACAGGGAGTTGGGCACTGAAGCTTTCTTT.

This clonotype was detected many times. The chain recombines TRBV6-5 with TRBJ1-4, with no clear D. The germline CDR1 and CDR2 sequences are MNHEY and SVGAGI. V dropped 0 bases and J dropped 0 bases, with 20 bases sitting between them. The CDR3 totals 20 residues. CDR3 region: CASSYSNPLPPTSTNEKLFF. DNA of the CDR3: TGTGCCAGCAGTTACTCAAATCCCCTACCTCCAACTTCAACTAATGAAAAACTGTTTTTT.